Each of the 14 T cell receptor beta chains below was sequenced from the same sample in a study of shared clonotypes between healthy human individuals. Sequenced by immunoSEQ multiplex PCR; TCRdb stores in-frame clones only, minus some. The sample has a few million clones, around nine tenths seen once. What was sequenced was naive CD4+ T cells sorted from blood. Subset: CD45RA+ positively selected. Receptor source: a man aged 18 to 30 in good health.

This CDR3 reads CASSGGGRTSTDTQYF. The CDR3 nucleotides are TGTGCCAGCAGCGGAGGGGGACGGACCAGCACAGATACGCAGTATTTT. The chain employs TRBV9 and TRBJ2-3; perhaps TRBD1 as D (6 bases). Germline V CDR1 and CDR2: SGDLS, YYNGEE. Trimming pared 3 bases from V and 0 bases from J, leaving 14 bases between. CDR3 length: 16 amino acids.

J is TRBJ2-7 and V is TRBV5-8, with 10 bases identical to TRBD1. J lost 2 bases, V lost 2 bases, and 7 bases had no gene match. This CDR3 is 16 amino acids long. In germline, CDR1 is SGHTS, CDR2 YDEGEE. CDR3 DNA sequence: TGTGCCAGCAGCTTTGCCGGGACAGGGGCCACCTACGAGCAGTACTTC. As protein: CASSFAGTGATYEQYF.

This clone was observed a single time. The V gene is TRBV19, the J gene TRBJ1-5, with 9 bases matching TRBD1. The CDR3 contains 16 residues. Per the germline V gene, CDR1 is LNHDA and CDR2 is SQIVND (reference sequence). J gave up 2 bases and V 4 bases, and 6 bases lay outside the gene matches. The CDR3 here is CASSTRRQGGNQPQHF. The CDR3 DNA reads TGTGCCAGTAGTACCCGCAGACAGGGGGGCAATCAGCCCCAGCATTTT.

V gene TRBV7-8 combines with J gene TRBJ2-1; 16 bases line up with TRBD2. The length of the CDR3 is 16 residues. The V gene's germline CDR1 is SGHVS and CDR2 FQNEAQ. The trim removed 3 bases at V and 7 bases at J, leaving 3 bases unmatched. CDR3 sequence (DNA): TGTGCCAGCAGCTTGGGGACTAGCGGGAGGGGGAATGAGCAGTTCTTC. Encoded protein: CASSLGTSGRGNEQFF.

In this sample, this clone turned up a few times. This chain links TRBV20-1 with TRBJ1-2, with D unclear. CDR3 length: 11 amino acids. Germline V gives CDR1 DFQATT, CDR2 SNEGSKA (reference sequence). The germline V and J ends were trimmed by 5 bases and 2 bases, with 6 bases remaining between them. This CDR3 is CSALDNYGYTF. The CDR3 DNA reads TGCAGTGCTCTAGACAACTATGGCTACACCTTC.

Regarding this clone: One end of the junction is discordant with germline, which a read error may explain. The chain combines TRBV10-3 with TRBJ2-7; 10 nucleotides match TRBD2. Germline assignment: CDR1 ENHRY and CDR2 SYGVKD. The CDR3 is made up of 19 amino acids. CDR3 sequence: CAITEGLPSGSPKRYEQYF. In DNA form, the CDR3 reads TGTGCCATCACTGAGGGGCTACCTAGCGGGAGTCCAAAGCGCTACGAGCAGTACTTC.

The chain carries TRBV14 and TRBJ1-2; 7 nucleotides agree with TRBD1. The CDR3 contains 17 residues. CDR1 is SGHDN and CDR2 is FVKESK in the germline V gene. Unmatched junction bases numbered 16, after V lost 2 bases and J lost 7 bases. CDR3 in amino acids: CASSQPTRQGRLGGYTF. In DNA, the CDR3 is TGTGCCAGCAGCCAACCCACAAGACAGGGACGGTTAGGTGGCTACACCTTC.

The CDR3 spells CASSLSYTRDAFF. CDR3 coding DNA: TGTGCCAGCAGTTTATCCTACACCCGGGACGCTTTCTTT. The chain carries TRBV28 and TRBJ1-1; TRBD1 is a possible D gene (5 bases). Germline V gene lookup returns CDR1 MDHEN and CDR2 SYDVKM. The CDR3 runs 13 residues. V gave up 1 base and J gave up 11 bases, with 14 bases separating them.

This chain connects TRBV30 to TRBJ2-5, with a weak D call TRBD1 (5 bases). Germline CDR1 and CDR2: GTSNPN and SVGIG (reference sequence). The V end was cut by 2 bases, the J end by 4 bases, with 8 bases between. The CDR3 consists of 12 residues. As DNA, the CDR3 is TGTGCCTGGAGTCAGGACATAGAGACCCAGTACTTC. The encoded protein is CAWSQDIETQYF. Full variable domain (rest looked up from reference TRBV30 and TRBJ2-5): SQTIHQWPATLVQPVGSPLSLECTVEGTSNPNLYWYRQAAGRGLQLLFYSVGIGQISSEVPQNLSASRPQDRQFILSSKKLLLSDSGFYLCAWSQDIETQYFGPGTRLLVL.

A word on this clone: Other nucleotide sequences in the sample specify the same CDR3. The chain recombines TRBV10-3 with TRBJ2-3; D unresolved. V was clipped by 3 bases and J by 4 bases, with 5 bases between them. The CDR3 is 12 residues long. The germline V gene has CDR1 ENHRY and CDR2 SYGVKD. The CDR3, as DNA: TGTGCCATCAGTGACACCGCAGATACGCAGTATTTT. Translation: CAISDTADTQYF.

The chain has TRBV27 and TRBJ2-5, with a weak D call TRBD2 (5 bases). This CDR3 comprises 15 residues. Germline assignment: CDR1 MNHEY and CDR2 SMNVEV (reference sequence). V lost 5 bases, J lost 1 base, and 14 bases lay in between. As DNA, the CDR3 is TGTGCCAGCAGTGATCCGGGATTACCCCAAGAGACCCAGTACTTC. This codes for CASSDPGLPQETQYF.

This rearrangement joins TRBV4-2 to TRBJ1-1; 7 bases are shared with TRBD1. This CDR3 region has 14 residues. Trimming removed 0 bases from V and 3 bases from J; junction bases left unmatched: 1. Germline values: CDR1 LGHNA, CDR2 YNFKEQ. CDR3 loop: CASSQDGTDTEAFF. The CDR3 coding sequence is TGTGCCAGCAGCCAAGATGGGACAGACACTGAAGCTTTCTTT.

This chain links TRBV6-5 with TRBJ2-5; a weak D match, TRBD2 (5 bases). Germline values: CDR1 MNHEY, CDR2 SVGAGI. The V gene lost 6 bases and the J gene lost 2 bases, with 13 bases spanning the gap. CDR3 length: 14 residues. CDR3 protein: CASRTMVTQETQYF. For the CDR3, the DNA is TGTGCCAGCAGGACTATGGTGACTCAAGAGACCCAGTACTTC.

This clone was detected once. This chain uses TRBV5-1 with TRBJ1-3, with unresolved D. Germline V gives CDR1 SGHRS, CDR2 YFSETQ. V was pared by 6 bases and J by 0 bases, with 22 bases between. The CDR3 totals 18 residues. CDR3 in amino acids: CASTRLAPTTTSGNTIYF. CDR3 DNA sequence: TGCGCCAGCACCCGTTTGGCCCCGACTACCACCTCTGGAAACACCATATATTTT.